This T cell receptor beta chain was sequenced in a study of T cell changes during pregnancy in multiple sclerosis. The protocol was immunoSEQ multiplex PCR, while the TCRdb copy is restricted to in-frame clones and leaves out a portion. The table has 38,000 or so clones, 80% to 95% seen once. Germline loops: CDR1 SGHAT, CDR2 FQNNGV. Trimming removed 1 base at V and 3 bases at J, with 15 bases between. This CDR3 comprises 16 residues. The sequences come from CD4+ T cells from peripheral blood mononuclear cells, collected in the third trimester of pregnancy. The chain couples TRBV11-2 to TRBJ1-2, with D perhaps TRBD1 (6 bases). The clonotype was recovered from a female donor with multiple sclerosis, enrolled in a pregnancy study. CDR3 DNA: TGTGCCAGCAGCTTAGTTCGGTGGGGGCCTCACTATGGCTACACCTTC. This gives the protein CASSLVRWGPHYGYTF.